The present entry profiles one TCR beta chain with its context. Its antigen specificity is not known. Base qualities are missing; no much larger clone stands one base away. The cysteine opens and the phenylalanine closes a CDR3 of 13 amino acids. Only the CDR3 DNA is retained, 39 bases long and in frame from the first base. The trim is 5 bases for V and 6 bases for J, with a gap of 13 bases between the germline ends. Looking up the germline V gene (reference sequence) yields CDR1 MNHEY and CDR2 SMNVEV. Library method: the immunoSEQ multiplex PCR assay. A mixture of 60 forward primers for TCR Vbeta segments and 13 reverse primers for TCR Jbeta segments was used in the multiplex PCR. The CDR3 region of rearranged TCR beta genes was amplified from genomic DNA by a multiplex PCR assay. The Illumina HiSeq System was used to sequence the amplified TCR beta libraries as 87-base-pair reads. As for the original processing: A later analysis tallied tens of millions of unique TCR beta chains across the approximately 670 repertoires, and about 10 million of those chains were shared by two or more donors. To remove PCR and sequencing errors, raw reads were error-corrected and collapsed into unique sequences using a nearest-neighbor algorithm that merged closely related sequences. CDR3 sequences were aligned to IMGT reference sequences to assign V, D and J gene segments. For a sequence to be retained, a match of at least six nucleotides was required to both a V gene segment and a J gene segment. A rearrangement was called productive if the CDR3 had no stop codons and remained in frame with V and J, and every other rearrangement was called non-productive. CDR3 was defined according to IMGT convention as the region running from the second conserved V-encoded cysteine to the conserved J-encoded phenylalanine. The earlier analysis of a few hundred of the donors excluded any sequence lacking an unambiguous match to a single V gene segment. In an earlier analysis of 587 of the donors, V segments were called functional above 56.7% productive rearrangements and were called segregating when the between-donor standard deviation exceeded 5%. A statistical classification framework was developed to diagnose cytomegalovirus status using the catalog of TCR beta chain sequences. V and J gene assignment, in a later analysis, came from comparing TCR nucleotide sequences with IMGT/GENE-DB human TR gene sequences. In a later analysis, CDR3 sequences and most-parsimonious VDJ recombination scenarios were assigned using the TCRdist pipeline. In a later analysis, each TCR beta chain was defined by its CDR3 amino acid sequence together with its V-gene family, and reads without a unique V-gene family were excluded. A later analysis removed 550 to 650 highly shared, low-generation-probability nucleotide sequences to deal with suspected cross-contamination and a sequencing artifact. A later analysis calculated a clonal expansion index for each public chain from normalized within-repertoire ranks of inferred template counts. In a later analysis, generation probabilities were computed using a VDJ recombination model fitted to out-of-frame rearrangements, and the results were checked against IGoR. In a later analysis, TCR-TCR, TCR-HLA and TCR-CMV co-occurrence was scored with hypergeometric tests, and a repertoire-size bias correction was applied to TCR pairs. To estimate false discovery rates, a later analysis permuted the HLA or CMV assignments 20 times. A later analysis grouped co-occurring TCRs with DBSCAN, adding TCRdist sequence similarity when clustering within HLA-allele-positive subsets. Repertoires with fewer than 30,000 or more than 120,000 public chains, plus five repertoires with anomalous nucleotide sharing, were excluded from co-occurrence clustering. This is the immuneACCESS table as TCRdb keeps it, with only in-frame sequences that have V and J called. A part of the clones is gone; compared with another copy, unresolved V genes explain less than half, and the rest is unexplained. V, J and clone size derive from that table, while D and trimming were established from the DNA sequence. The sample contains roughly 120,000 clones, approximately 81% of them found a single time. The ten top clones hold around 4.4% of the sample.

This entry belongs to a study of cytomegalovirus exposure and HLA in healthy donors (dated by TCRdb to about 2017). Concerning the study at large: According to an earlier analysis of several hundred of the donors, about 190 million T cells yielded 90 million to 130 million unique TCR beta sequences and 276 Gb of sequence data. The study was designed to test whether signatures of past pathogen exposure could be identified by cataloging public T cell receptors. An early release that covered some 630 HLA-typed donors contained around 300 gigabases of sequencing data and about 84 million unique TCR sequences. In an earlier analysis of 500 to 650 of the donors, high-throughput TCR beta sequencing was used to judge whether each TCR beta V gene segment behaved as functional or pseudogenic. Along with the approximately 600-subject first cohort, a separate validation cohort of over 90 different subjects was used. All discovery cohort repertoires had been generated on a single sequencing platform. The T cell repertoires of around 670 subjects were profiled by immunosequencing and related to cytomegalovirus serostatus. Class I and class II HLA loci were covered by the typing at four-digit resolution. To predict cytomegalovirus infection status, the study combined high-throughput TCR immunosequencing, statistical association of individual TCRs with disease status, and machine learning. To study patterns of TCR occurrence, a later analysis re-analyzed previously published TCR beta repertoires from 666 donors and added high-resolution HLA genotyping. Across under 500 genotyped donors of the cohort, an average of approximately 220,000 unique TCR beta nucleotide sequences per donor were sequenced, and approximately 17% of those sequences were non-productive. Five DR-DQ haplotypes were handled as single units for association and clustering, since linkage in the cohort was strong. Genome-wide SNP genotypes for about three fifths of the roughly 670 donors were used in a later genetic analysis, which treated that subset as a discovery cohort. Alongside the repertoire data, information on donor age, sex, ethnicity and CMV serostatus was compiled. Of the roughly 430 genotyped donors, roughly 85% fell in the genetic ancestry cluster associated with self-reported Caucasian donors. Typing coverage varied by locus: about 629-640 donors for A, B, C, DRB1 and DQB1; around 560 for DQA1; over 600 for DPA1; 450 to 480 for DPB1. The later analysis used no new phenotypic data to find candidate immune exposures, relying instead on TCR beta sequences and their occurrence across donors. General conclusions and limits of the study: Several of the top co-occurrence clusters appeared to be linked to parvovirus B19, influenza, CMV and Epstein-Barr virus, according to a later analysis. A few of the identified cytomegalovirus-associated TCR beta chains were confirmed in vitro to be specific for cytomegalovirus antigens. V-gene and J-gene trimming of TCR beta chains was associated with a missense DCLRE1C variant in a later genetic analysis, and the association was replicated in an independent cohort. The authors suggested that the approach could potentially be extended to other disease states and immunological phenotypes. Some IMGT-functional V segments, including TRBV6-2 and TRBV6-3, could not be told apart with the 87-base-pair reads, so those segments were excluded. Because some donors lacked HLA typing at each locus, the association tests relied only on the typed subset. Correlated functional status among segregating V segments might reflect linkage disequilibrium, but an unknown experimental factor could not be ruled out. Strong co-occurrence of HLA alleles, especially DR and DQ, made assigning TCR associations to individual alleles difficult. A group of highly shared sequence variants was considered likely to be a technical artifact of the sequencing pipeline. In a later analysis, HLA-associated TCR beta chains showed more clonal expansion and lower generation probabilities than non-associated chains that were equally common. A later analysis found that most CMV-associated TCR beta chains appeared HLA-restricted, with HLA associations seemingly driven largely by CMV exposure. A later analysis associated about 18,000 TCR beta sequences with specific HLA alleles at a false discovery rate of 0.05. Because counts were too low, more than 15 rarely observed V segments, including chromosome 9 orphons, were excluded from the earlier analysis of under 650 of the donors. Only TCR beta chains were sequenced in this cohort, and the absence of alpha or paired-chain data limited detectable features. The classifier was reported to diagnose cytomegalovirus status with high specificity and sensitivity in both the original and validation cohorts. A further reported finding was that TCR beta sequences accurately predicted the HLA-A and HLA-B alleles for most subjects in the first cohort. The only immune exposure information available for the cohort was CMV serostatus. Compared with the approximately 710-donor mean, donors in an Asian-associated ancestry cluster had fewer N-insertions in productive TCRs, according to a later genetic analysis. The presence/absence analyses assumed that sequencing depth was roughly uniform across donors, and that assumption may not be true. The study gave a list of about 150 TCR beta chains associated with cytomegalovirus. While some public TCRs were present in many individuals, most TCR sequences turned up only very rarely across donors. According to a later analysis, TCR association rates differed among HLA loci, with DRB1 alleles showing the most associated TCRs and HLA-C alleles showing the fewest. In an earlier analysis of 587 of the donors, most TCR beta V segments appeared in productive rearrangements about 90% or about 30% of the time, broadly matching IMGT annotations.

The cohort comprised under 700 healthy bone marrow donors. At the time of sampling, all cohort members were nominally healthy, though unrecorded immune exposures were likely present. The donor was CMV seropositive and was included in the group of approximately 310 seropositive cohort members. A peripheral blood sample was collected from each donor, and TCR beta sequencing was performed on peripheral blood mononuclear cells. The Qiagen DNeasy Blood Extraction Kit was used to extract genomic DNA from the blood cell samples. Sample: PBMCs. The V gene is TRBV27 and the J gene is TRBJ1-1; possibly the D gene is TRBD1, per 5 matching bases. The receptor comes from a man aged 25-40 years in good health and CMV-seropositive. In nucleotides, the sequence is TGTGCCAGCAGTACCGACAGTAACCCTGAAGCTTTCTTT. Its protein reads: CASSTDSNPEAFF.